Following are 21 T cell receptor beta chains from one sample sequenced in a study of T cells after yellow fever vaccination. TCRdb used MiXCR to reprocess the 5' RACE reads, holding one entry per CDR3 protein. The sample has some 500,000 distinct CDR3 sequences; approximately 13% are singletons. The material sequenced was PBMCs, taken on the day of the yellow fever booster vaccination. Receptors originate from a man between 25 and 39 years old who received the YFV17D yellow fever vaccine.

This clonotype has more than one count but fewer than ten. The V gene is TRBV5-1, the J gene TRBJ2-1; 15 bases map to TRBD2. CDR1 and CDR2 (germline): SGHRS, YFSETQ. V gave up 5 bases and J gave up 9 bases; unmatched junction bases: 6. CDR3 length: 15 amino acids. CDR3 region: CASRRTSGRGSEQFF. The CDR3 nucleotides read TGCGCCAGCAGGCGGACTAGCGGGAGGGGAAGTGAGCAGTTCTTC.

This clonotype was detected only a few times. This chain joins TRBV6-6 and TRBJ2-7, with D perhaps TRBD1 (5 bases). Germline assignment: CDR1 MNHNY and CDR2 SVGAGI (reference sequence). V was cut by 0 bases and J by 3 bases, with 6 bases left in between. This CDR3 is built from 13 residues. CDR3 DNA: TGTGCCAGCAGTTACTCTGACAGCTACGAGCAGTACTTC. This encodes CASSYSDSYEQYF.

This clonotype was counted at least ten times. The V gene is TRBV12-3 or TRBV12-4, the J gene TRBJ1-3; D remains ambiguous. This CDR3 is built from 15 residues. V gave up 6 bases and J gave up 0 bases, with 12 bases separating them. The CDR3 spells CASSHGPSSGNTIYF. The CDR3, as DNA: TGTGCCAGCAGCCACGGCCCCAGCTCTGGAAACACCATATATTTT.

The DNA of the CDR3 is TGTGCCAGCAGTTGGGATCCCAGAAAGGATACGCAGTATTTT. Protein product: CASSWDPRKDTQYF. The chain is built from TRBV27 and TRBJ2-3; D remains ambiguous. Trimming removed 4 bases at V and 6 bases at J, with 14 bases between. Germline assignment: CDR1 MNHEY and CDR2 SMNVEV (reference sequence). The CDR3 totals 14 residues.

This clonotype was recorded a few times. This chain uses TRBV20-1 with TRBJ2-3, with TRBD2 matching 10 bases. The CDR3 has 15 amino acids. V was clipped by 6 bases and J by 5 bases; unmatched bases: 11. Germline CDR1 is DFQATT and CDR2 is SNEGSKA (reference sequence). The CDR3 loop is CSATRVPSGRDTQYF. DNA of the CDR3: TGCAGTGCCACCAGGGTTCCTAGCGGGAGAGATACGCAGTATTTT.

The J gene is TRBJ1-2, the V gene TRBV5-5, with D perhaps TRBD1 (5 bases). V lost 4 bases and J lost 5, with 18 bases in between. CDR1 is SGHKS, CDR2 YYEKEE, per germline (reference sequence). The CDR3 is 15 residues long. The CDR3 DNA reads as TGTGCCAGCAGCATTGGTTGGGGCGCGAGTTATGGCTACACCTTC. Translating gives CASSIGWGASYGYTF.

V gene TRBV7-2 combines with J gene TRBJ2-1; 8 bases map to TRBD2. CDR3 size: 14 residues. CDR1 SGHTA and CDR2 FQGNSA come from the germline V gene. V lost 3 bases and J lost 9; bases outside the gene matches: 7. CDR3 amino acids: CASSLGREGGEQFF. The CDR3 coding sequence is TGTGCCAGCAGCTTGGGACGGGAGGGCGGTGAGCAGTTCTTC.

The chain couples TRBV7-8 to TRBJ2-3; no reliable D call. CDR1 and CDR2 (germline): SGHVS, FQNEAQ. Trimming took off 2 bases at V and 2 bases at J, with 8 bases between the two ends. This CDR3 region has 14 residues. The CDR3 here is CASSLSALTDTQYF. Written as DNA, the CDR3 is TGTGCCAGCAGCTTAAGTGCCCTCACAGATACGCAGTATTTT.

The V gene is TRBV20-1, the J gene TRBJ1-5, with D possibly matching TRBD1 (5 bases). Germline CDR1 is DFQATT and CDR2 is SNEGSKA (reference sequence). V lost 5 bases and J lost 3, with 14 bases in between. The CDR3 covers 14 residues. The CDR3 DNA follows: TGCAGTGCTTCGCCGACAGCTCCCAATCAGCCCCAGCATTTT. Its translation is CSASPTAPNQPQHF.

This clonotype was found a few times. The chain combines TRBV20-1 with TRBJ2-1; 10 bases map to TRBD1. This CDR3 contains 14 residues. CDR1 and CDR2 (germline): DFQATT, SNEGSKA (reference sequence). The J segment lost 6 bases and the V segment lost 4 bases, leaving 6 bases of the junction unmatched. CDR3 DNA sequence: TGCAGTGCTACCCGGGGACAGGGGTTCAATGAGCAGTTCTTC. Its translation is CSATRGQGFNEQFF.

This clonotype turned up a few times. This chain joins TRBV20-1 and TRBJ2-5; TRBD2 matches 8 bases. CDR1 is DFQATT and CDR2 is SNEGSKA in the germline V gene (reference sequence). J gave up 2 bases and V 0 bases, and 2 bases lay outside the gene matches. This CDR3 is built from 14 residues. DNA for the CDR3: TGCAGTGCTAGAGATAGCGGGAAGCAAGAGACCCAGTACTTC. Its translation is CSARDSGKQETQYF.

This clonotype came up a few times. The CDR3 reads CSARPHRSRPLEQYF. CDR3 bases: TGCAGTGCCCGACCCCACCGGTCCCGCCCACTCGAGCAGTACTTC. The chain employs TRBV20-1 and TRBJ2-7; D uncertain. V was shortened by 6 bases and J by 6 bases, with 24 bases between the two germline ends. From germline, CDR1 is DFQATT and CDR2 SNEGSKA (reference sequence). The CDR3 is 15 amino acids.

This chain uses TRBV30 with TRBJ2-7; perhaps D is TRBD1 or TRBD2 (5 bases each). Per the germline V gene, CDR1 is GTSNPN and CDR2 is SVGIG (reference sequence). The length of the CDR3 is 13 residues. V lost 1 base and J lost 3, with 10 bases in between. The CDR3 spells CAWSDGASYEQYF. In DNA, the CDR3 is TGTGCCTGGAGTGACGGGGCAAGCTACGAGCAGTACTTC.

The table lists this clonotype with a few counts. The chain carries TRBV20-1 and TRBJ2-5, with D possibly being TRBD1 (6 bases). Germline assignment: CDR1 DFQATT and CDR2 SNEGSKA (reference sequence). The CDR3 extends over 15 amino acids. Trimming removed 0 bases at V and 1 base at J, with 12 bases between. The CDR3 spells CSAREIQGGQETQYF. Here the CDR3 DNA reads TGCAGTGCTAGAGAAATACAGGGTGGCCAAGAGACCCAGTACTTC.

This clonotype was seen only a few times. The rearrangement uses TRBV11-2 and TRBJ2-1; TRBD2 might be the D (6 bases). The ends were cut back, 5 bases at V and 2 bases at J, with 19 bases in the middle. Germline values: CDR1 SGHAT, CDR2 FQNNGV. The CDR3 contains 17 residues. CDR3 in DNA: TGTGCCAGCAGCCCTCTCCGTGGGACTTCCCCCTACAATGAGCAGTTCTTC. It yields the protein CASSPLRGTSPYNEQFF.

The table lists this clonotype with a few counts. This chain connects TRBV7-2 to TRBJ2-7; D is perhaps TRBD1 or TRBD2 (5 bases each). CDR1 and CDR2 (germline): SGHTA, FQGNSA. Trimming left V 7 bases short and J 5 bases short, with 18 bases between. This CDR3 comprises 14 residues. DNA for the CDR3: TGTGCCAGCACCCCTCGAGGGGAGTGGAACGAGCAGTACTTC. Protein: CASTPRGEWNEQYF.

This clonotype has ten or more counts. The chain carries TRBV4-3 and TRBJ2-1; D unclear. The V gene's germline CDR1 is LGHNA and CDR2 YSLEER. V lost 2 bases, J lost 0 bases, and 11 bases lay in between. The CDR3 runs 16 residues. CDR3 nucleotides: TGCGCCAGCAGCCAATCCAGGCTTGGCTCCTACAATGAGCAGTTCTTC. This codes for CASSQSRLGSYNEQFF.

This clonotype was found a few times. The rearrangement links TRBV7-9 to TRBJ2-1, with D possibly matching TRBD1 (5 bases). The CDR3 length is 15 residues. The V end lost 11 bases, the J end lost 3 bases, and 20 bases lay between the germline ends. Per germline, CDR1 SEHNR and CDR2 FQNEAQ (reference sequence). CDR3 residues: CAGARGWGNYNEQFF. In DNA form, the CDR3 reads TGTGCCGGAGCTAGGGGATGGGGAAACTACAATGAGCAGTTCTTC.

In its sample, this clonotype was seen many times. The V and J genes are TRBV28 and TRBJ2-2; TRBD1 is a possible D gene (5 bases). V was clipped by 8 bases and J by 4 bases, with 20 bases between them. The length of the CDR3 is 16 residues. The germline V gene has CDR1 MDHEN and CDR2 SYDVKM. CDR3: CASLLLRGVGTGELFF. CDR3 sequence (DNA): TGTGCCAGCCTCCTCCTTAGGGGCGTTGGCACCGGGGAGCTGTTTTTT.

The genes are TRBV4-3 and TRBJ1-5; tentatively, D is TRBD1 (5 bases). The germline V gene has CDR1 LGHNA and CDR2 YSLEER. V shed 0 bases and J shed 0 bases, with 9 bases lying between them. The length of the CDR3 is 16 residues. The CDR3 coding sequence is TGCGCCAGCAGCCAAGAATCGGGGGGTAGCAATCAGCCCCAGCATTTT. This sequence encodes CASSQESGGSNQPQHF.

This clonotype was counted between two and nine times. The chain uses TRBV9 and TRBJ1-6, with a weak D call TRBD1 (5 bases). V lost 4 bases and J 8 bases, leaving 19 bases between the germline ends. The CDR3 totals 16 residues. From germline, CDR1 is SGDLS and CDR2 YYNGEE. CDR3 nucleotides: TGTGCCAGCAGCCCCGACGGAGGCAGGGCCCATTCACCCCTCCACTTT. Amino acids: CASSPDGGRAHSPLHF.